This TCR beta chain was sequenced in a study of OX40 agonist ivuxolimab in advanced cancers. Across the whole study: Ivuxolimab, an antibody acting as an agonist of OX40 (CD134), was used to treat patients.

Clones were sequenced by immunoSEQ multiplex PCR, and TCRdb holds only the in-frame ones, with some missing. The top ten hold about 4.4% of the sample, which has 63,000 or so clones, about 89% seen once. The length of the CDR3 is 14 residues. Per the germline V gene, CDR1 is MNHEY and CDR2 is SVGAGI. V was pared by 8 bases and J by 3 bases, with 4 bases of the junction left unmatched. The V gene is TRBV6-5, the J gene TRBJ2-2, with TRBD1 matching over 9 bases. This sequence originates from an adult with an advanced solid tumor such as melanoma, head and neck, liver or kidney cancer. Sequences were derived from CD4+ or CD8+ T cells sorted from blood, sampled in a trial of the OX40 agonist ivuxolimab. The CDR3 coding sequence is TGTGCCAGCGGACAGGGGACGGACACCGGGGAGCTGTTTTTT. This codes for CASGQGTDTGELFF.